This T cell receptor (beta chain) appears in the sequencing data of a study of T cells in Graves' hyperthyroidism and ophthalmopathy. The study's findings and limits: The model's output predicted ophthalmopathy at a median of about 6.5 months prior to onset.

The CDR3 loop spans 16 amino acids. Germline trimming cut 3 bases from V and 1 base from J; bases unmatched to any gene: 4. The germline gives CDR1 MGHRA, CDR2 YSYEKL. A remark on this clonotype: The antigen remains undetermined.

The diagnostic basis comprised clinical symptoms, serum thyroxine and TRAb, thyroid ultrasound and orbital computed tomography. Template material for amplifying TCR beta CDR3 regions consisted of RNA transcripts. The HTBI primer set drove a first-round RT-PCR of the TCR CDR3. One entry per CDR3 protein, called by TCRdb with MiXCR from the multiplex PCR reads. The table has around 620,000 distinct CDR3 sequences, 14% seen once; the top ten hold around 7%. The receptor's source is a woman aged 18-35 years with Graves' ophthalmopathy. The chain joins TRBV4-1 to TRBJ2-2, with 8 bases matching TRBD2. The material sequenced was blood. CDR3 bases: TGCGCCAGCAGCCAGATTAGCGGGAAGAACACCGGGGAGCTGTTTTTT. Its protein product is CASSQISGKNTGELFF.